This TCR beta chain emerged from a study of T cell repertoires in cytomegalovirus infection. Study background: Researchers turned to recently identified HLA-C-restricted CMV epitopes as well as well-studied HLA-B-restricted ones. Public TCR beta signatures provided an indication of both CMV infection and a matching HLA type. Study-wide results and caveats: CMV-specific TCR beta clonotypes restricted by HLA-C dominated the ex vivo response. The study identified carriers of CMV plus the relevant HLA from cumulative public TCR beta family frequency.

On this clonotype itself: What it binds is unknown.

TCRdb recomputed calls from the reads with MiXCR, one row per CDR3 protein. The sample has about half a million distinct CDR3 sequences, about 33% seen once; the top ten hold roughly 16%. This CDR3 has 17 amino acids. Germline V gene lookup returns CDR1 SGDLS and CDR2 YYNGEE. Unmatched junction bases numbered 8, after V lost 3 bases and J lost 5 bases. The sample here was cultured PBMCs, taken from culture after CMV antigen stimulation. This sequence joins TRBV9 and TRBJ2-2; 12 nucleotides match TRBD1. The clonotype originates from a human donor in good health (CMV status not recorded). Some clones in this sample may be carry-over from other donors' samples. CDR3 residues: CASSGAGTGGDTGELFF. The CDR3, as DNA: TGTGCCAGCAGCGGCGCCGGGACAGGGGGCGATACCGGGGAGCTGTTTTTT.